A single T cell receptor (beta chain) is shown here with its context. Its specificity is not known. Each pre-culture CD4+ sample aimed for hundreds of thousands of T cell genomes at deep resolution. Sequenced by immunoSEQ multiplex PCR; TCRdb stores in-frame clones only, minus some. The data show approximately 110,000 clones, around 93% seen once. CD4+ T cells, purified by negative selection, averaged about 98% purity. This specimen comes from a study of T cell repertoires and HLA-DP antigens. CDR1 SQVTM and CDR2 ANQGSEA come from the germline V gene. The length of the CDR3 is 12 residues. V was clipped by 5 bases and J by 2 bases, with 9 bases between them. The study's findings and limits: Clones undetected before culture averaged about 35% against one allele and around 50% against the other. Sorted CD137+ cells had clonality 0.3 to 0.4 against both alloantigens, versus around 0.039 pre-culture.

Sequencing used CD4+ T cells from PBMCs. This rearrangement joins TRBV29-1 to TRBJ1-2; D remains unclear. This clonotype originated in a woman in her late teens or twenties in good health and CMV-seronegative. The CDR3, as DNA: TGCAGCGTTCCACAAGTAAACTATGGCTACACCTTC. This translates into CSVPQVNYGYTF. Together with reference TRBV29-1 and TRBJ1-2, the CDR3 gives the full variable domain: SAVISQKPSRDICQRGTSLTIQCQVDSQVTMMFWYRQQPGQSLTLIATANQGSEATYESGFVIDKFPISRPNLTFSTLTVSNMSPEDSSIYLCSVPQVNYGYTFGSGTRLTVV.